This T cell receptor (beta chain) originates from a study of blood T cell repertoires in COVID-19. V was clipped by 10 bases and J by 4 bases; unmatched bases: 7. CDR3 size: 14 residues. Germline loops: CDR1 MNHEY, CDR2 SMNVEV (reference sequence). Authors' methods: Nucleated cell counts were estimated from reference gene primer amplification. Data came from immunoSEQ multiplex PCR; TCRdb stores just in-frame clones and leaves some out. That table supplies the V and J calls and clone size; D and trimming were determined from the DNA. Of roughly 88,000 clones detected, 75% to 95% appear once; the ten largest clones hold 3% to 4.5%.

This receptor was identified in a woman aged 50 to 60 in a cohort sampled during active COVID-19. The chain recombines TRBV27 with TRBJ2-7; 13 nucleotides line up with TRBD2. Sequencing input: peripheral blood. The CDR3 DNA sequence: TGTGCCACCTCTTGGACTAGCGGGAGTTACGAGCAGTACTTC. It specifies CATSWTSGSYEQYF.